The clone carrying this T cell receptor beta chain appeared a few times. Per the study methods: Cell counts per sample came from amplifying reference gene primers. Assay: immunoSEQ multiplex PCR; the TCRdb copy retains only in-frame clones and omits some. V and J calls plus clone size are reproduced from that table; the DNA served to infer D and trimming. The sample records 70,000 or so clones, around 80% being singletons. The sample originates from a study of blood T cell repertoires in COVID-19. Across the study: The United States, Italy and Spain provided the acute and convalescent COVID-19 samples. PBMCs, B-cell-depleted T cells, or T cells were the source of the cDNA or gDNA that made up the material.

V lost 6 bases and J lost 4, with 15 bases in between. Germline-derived CDR1 and CDR2 are MNHEY and SMNVEV (reference sequence). CDR3 length equals 14 residues. The sequenced sample was peripheral blood. The TCR sequence derives from a man aged 50 to 59 with COVID-19, enrolled during active disease. The chain uses TRBV27 and TRBJ2-5; a possible D gene is TRBD2 (6 bases). CDR3: CASRGGIGRETQYF. CDR3 DNA sequence: TGTGCCAGCAGGGGCGGGATAGGGCGAGAGACCCAGTACTTC.